The clone carrying this TCR beta chain was detected many times. The sample originates from a study of T cells in Graves' hyperthyroidism and ophthalmopathy. Turning to the study itself: At initial diagnosis, before any treatment had begun, peripheral blood was obtained.

Trimming removed 5 bases at V and 3 bases at J, with 19 bases between. This CDR3 is 16 amino acids long. Per germline, CDR1 SGHTA and CDR2 FQGNSA. From RNA transcripts, TCR beta CDR3 regions were amplified. In the first-round RT-PCR of the TCR CDR3, the HTBI primer set was used. A single record per CDR3 protein comes from TCRdb applying MiXCR to the multiplex PCR reads. This sample has some 210,000 distinct CDR3 sequences, with approximately 17% found just once. Diagnoses were made from clinical symptoms, serum measures (thyroxine and TRAb), thyroid ultrasound and orbital computed tomography. The TCR comes from a man aged 50 to 60 with Graves' hyperthyroidism. V usage is TRBV7-2 and J usage is TRBJ1-1, with D possibly being TRBD1 (5 bases). The sample comprised blood. In DNA form, the CDR3 reads TGTGCCAGCAGCCCGGGCCGACTTGGGGCGTACACTGAAGCTTTCTTT. It codes for CASSPGRLGAYTEAFF.